The 20 T cell receptor beta chains below come from one sample, sequenced in a study of naive and memory T cell subsets. Two oligonucleotides, mixed equimolar, formed the beta constant-region primer covering TRBC1 and TRBC2. TCRdb processed the UMI-ligation and nested PCR reads anew with MiXCR; each CDR3 protein has one entry. This sample has fewer than 40,000 distinct CDR3 sequences, with approximately 12% found just once. Material for sequencing was effector memory CD4+ T cells from blood. The subset: effector memory, CD45RA- CD27-. These receptors all come from a human donor in good health.

This chain uses TRBV7-6 with TRBJ2-1, with TRBD2 matching over 8 bases. CDR3 length: 16 amino acids. Germline assignment: CDR1 SGHVS and CDR2 FNYEAQ. V shed 5 bases, J shed 7 bases, and the junction held 13 bases outside the gene matches. CDR3 nucleotides: TGTGCCAGCAGCCGAGCTCCGGGACTAGGGAATAATGAGCAGTTCTTC. As protein: CASSRAPGLGNNEQFF.

This clonotype has just a few counts. The chain uses TRBV3-1 and TRBJ1-5, with 7 bases lining up with TRBD1. The V gene's germline CDR1 is LGHDT and CDR2 YNNKEL (reference sequence). The CDR3 has 14 amino acids. V was clipped by 3 bases and J by 7 bases; unmatched bases: 6. CDR3 in amino acids: CASSHKGGGQPQHF. The CDR3 DNA follows: TGTGCCAGCAGCCACAAAGGGGGCGGACAGCCCCAGCATTTT.

Concerning this clonotype itself: This may be a read error, as it is one base from a much larger clone. The CDR3: CASSFMEGGDNEQFF. CDR3 DNA: TGTGCCAGCAGTTTTATGGAAGGAGGGGACAATGAGCAGTTCTTC. The chain uses TRBV12-3 or TRBV12-4 and TRBJ2-1; D may be TRBD2 (6 bases). This CDR3 region has 15 residues. Trimming left V 3 bases short and J 5 bases short, with 14 bases between.

This clonotype showed up many times. The chain joins TRBV30 to TRBJ1-1; no clear D. The CDR3 has 13 amino acids. Trimming removed 3 bases at V and 3 bases at J, with 11 bases between. Germline values: CDR1 GTSNPN, CDR2 SVGIG (reference sequence). Written as DNA, the CDR3 is TGTGCCTGGAGGTCGGTCCTGGACACTGAAGCTTTCTTT. Its protein is CAWRSVLDTEAFF.

The chain combines TRBV7-3 with TRBJ2-1; perhaps TRBD2 as D (5 bases). Germline CDR1 reads SGHTA; CDR2 reads FQGTGA. Trimming took off 2 bases at V and 2 bases at J, with 13 bases between the two ends. The length of the CDR3 is 16 residues. This chain's CDR3 is CASSLLADFPYNEQFF. The DNA of the CDR3 is TGTGCCAGCAGCTTATTGGCGGACTTTCCCTACAATGAGCAGTTCTTC.

This chain connects TRBV28 to TRBJ2-7; D might be TRBD1 or TRBD2, each matching 6 bases. The CDR3 extends over 15 amino acids. Between the trimmed V and J ends, which lost 7 bases and 4 bases, there was a span of 20 bases. Germline CDR1 reads MDHEN; CDR2 reads SYDVKM. In DNA form, the CDR3 reads TGTGCCAGCACGGGGGCGGCAGGGAACAAGTACGAGCAGTACTTC. Its protein is CASTGAAGNKYEQYF. Full variable domain (missing parts from reference TRBV28 and TRBJ2-7): DVKVTQSSRYLVKRTGEKVFLECVQDMDHENMFWYRQDPGLGLRLIYFSYDVKMKEKGDIPEGYSVSREKKERFSLILESASTNQTSMYLCASTGAAGNKYEQYFGPGTRLTVT.

CDR3 residues: CSARDHYVLSRTSYEQYF. The CDR3 nucleotides read TGCAGTGCTAGAGATCACTACGTTCTGTCTAGGACCTCCTACGAGCAGTACTTC. V and J are TRBV20-1 and TRBJ2-7; no firm D call. The V and J ends lost 0 bases and 0 bases respectively, with 21 bases between them. The CDR3 sequence is 18 residues long. Germline V gene data show CDR1 as DFQATT and CDR2 as SNEGSKA (reference sequence).

The V gene is TRBV18, the J gene TRBJ1-2, with TRBD1 as a possible D gene (5 bases). Trimming shortened V by 0 bases and J by 4 bases, and 12 bases separated the two germline ends. There are 15 residues in the CDR3. Germline V gives CDR1 KGHSH, CDR2 LQKENI. CDR3 sequence (DNA): TGTGCCAGCTCACCACCCCGGGAGGGGAGCTATGGCTACACCTTC. This codes for CASSPPREGSYGYTF. Variable domain in full (rest from reference TRBV18 and TRBJ1-2): NAGVMQNPRHLVRRRGQEARLRCSPMKGHSHVYWYRQLPEEGLKFMVYLQKENIIDESGMPKERFSAEFPKEGPSILRIQQVVRGDSAAYFCASSPPREGSYGYTFGSGTRLTVV.

The CDR3 bases are TGCAGTGCTCAAGCAGGGGGCATGAATTCACCCCTCCACTTT. Translated, it gives CSAQAGGMNSPLHF. This chain links TRBV20-1 with TRBJ1-6, with 8 bases that match TRBD1. This CDR3 has 14 residues. J lost 7 bases, V lost 5 bases, and 7 bases had no gene match. Germline V CDR1 and CDR2: DFQATT, SNEGSKA (reference sequence).

This clonotype was counted a few times. The chain couples TRBV6-2 or TRBV6-3 to TRBJ2-1; maybe TRBD2 (5 bases). The CDR3 runs 14 residues. Germline V gives CDR1 MNHEY, CDR2 SVGEGT. Trimming removed 6 bases at V and 8 bases at J, with 17 bases between. For the CDR3, the DNA is TGTGCCAGCAGGAGAAGGACTGGTGGGGATGAGCAGTTCTTC. It codes for CASRRRTGGDEQFF.

This clonotype was detected only a few times. The chain couples TRBV29-1 to TRBJ1-1; a possible D gene is TRBD1 (5 bases). CDR1 and CDR2 from the germline V gene are SQVTM and ANQGSEA. V lost 7 bases and J 4 bases, leaving 16 bases between the germline ends. The CDR3 spans 13 residues. CDR3: CSGESRAGTEAFF. CDR3 sequence (DNA): TGCAGCGGGGAGAGCAGGGCCGGCACTGAAGCTTTCTTT.

This clonotype was recorded at least ten times. The rearrangement joins TRBV7-6 to TRBJ2-7; a weak D match, TRBD2 (5 bases). Germline loops: CDR1 SGHVS, CDR2 FNYEAQ. The CDR3 has 14 residues. V lost 1 base and J lost 7, with 14 bases in between. CDR3 coding DNA: TGTGCCAGCAGCTTAGGTGAGGGAATCAGGGAGCAGTACTTC. This translates into CASSLGEGIREQYF.

The J gene is TRBJ2-2, the V gene TRBV30, with no clear D. The germline V gene encodes CDR1 GTSNPN and CDR2 SVGIG (reference sequence). V was trimmed by 0 bases and J by 5 bases, leaving 13 bases between them. This CDR3 is 15 amino acids long. CDR3 sequence: CAWSVRAEWTGELFF. For the CDR3, the DNA is TGTGCCTGGAGTGTAAGGGCCGAATGGACCGGGGAGCTGTTTTTT.

This clonotype was counted ten times or more. The chain uses TRBV20-1 and TRBJ1-2, with D maybe TRBD1 (6 bases). The V and J ends lost 5 bases and 1 base respectively, with 20 bases between them. This CDR3 has 16 residues. Germline V gene data show CDR1 as DFQATT and CDR2 as SNEGSKA (reference sequence). The CDR3 loop is CSADPARGHDNYGYTF. In DNA, the CDR3 is TGCAGTGCTGACCCCGCTCGGGGGCACGATAACTATGGCTACACCTTC.

This chain links TRBV7-2 with TRBJ2-5; D is ambiguous. Germline CDR1 SGHTA, CDR2 FQGNSA. V was shortened by 4 bases and J by 0 bases, with 9 bases between the two germline ends. CDR3 length: 14 residues. The CDR3 bases are TGTGCCAGCAGCTCCGGGCCCAACCAAGAGACCCAGTACTTC. It yields the protein CASSSGPNQETQYF. Supplemented by reference TRBV7-2 and TRBJ2-5, the full variable domain reads GAGVSQSPSNKVTEKGKDVELRCDPISGHTALYWYRQSLGQGLEFLIYFQGNSAPDKSGLPSDRFSAERTGGSVSTLTIQRTQQEDSAVYLCASSSGPNQETQYFGPGTRLLVL.

This clonotype has just a few counts. A read error may account for a junction end that differs from germline. The chain couples TRBV5-4 to TRBJ2-7, with 11 positions matching TRBD2. CDR3 length: 15 residues. Germline CDR1 is SGHNT and CDR2 is YYREEE (reference sequence). CDR3 loop: CASSPTSGSSYEQYF. The CDR3 nucleotides are TGCGCCAGCAGCCCAACTAGCGGGAGCTCCTACGAGCAGTACTTC.

CDR3 region: CSASGGLQETQYF. The CDR3 DNA reads TGCAGTGCTAGTGGGGGTCTCCAAGAGACCCAGTACTTC. The gene calls are TRBV20-1 and TRBJ2-5; D possibly uses TRBD1 or TRBD2 (5 bases each). Germline V lookup: CDR1 DFQATT, CDR2 SNEGSKA (reference sequence). The CDR3 totals 13 residues. V was cut by 3 bases and J by 1 base, with 9 bases left in between.

This clonotype came up a few times. The gene calls are TRBV27 and TRBJ1-4; 9 positions agree with TRBD1. CDR1 is MNHEY and CDR2 is SMNVEV in the germline V gene (reference sequence). CDR3 length: 14 residues. The V segment lost 5 bases and the J segment 8 bases; nucleotides outside the gene matches: 6. CDR3 bases: TGTGCCAGCAGTCCATACAGGGGGCGGGAAAAACTGTTTTTT. Protein product: CASSPYRGREKLFF.

This clonotype turned up a few times. The CDR3, as DNA: TGTGCCACCAGCCGGGGGACTAGCGGGAGGCGTTTCCGCGAGCAGTACTTC. Its translation: CATSRGTSGRRFREQYF. The genes are TRBV15 and TRBJ2-7; 15 bases fit TRBD2. V lost 5 bases to trimming and J lost 6 bases; unmatched junction nucleotides: 11. This CDR3 comprises 17 residues. Germline CDR1 is LNHNV and CDR2 is YYDKDF (reference sequence).

To note about this clonotype: One end of the junction does not line up with germline, which may come from a read error. The V and J genes are TRBV24-1 and TRBJ2-3, with D possibly matching TRBD1 (5 bases). CDR1 and CDR2 from the germline V gene are KGHDR and SFDVKD. The CDR3 totals 14 residues. The CDR3, as DNA: TGTGCCAACAGTGATTACCAGGGATCAGATACGCAGTATTTT. This gives the protein CANSDYQGSDTQYF.